This T cell receptor (beta chain) was recorded in a study of blood T cell repertoires in COVID-19. Study in general: The samples span acute and convalescent COVID-19 from the United States, Italy and Spain. The cDNA or gDNA used as material had been derived from T cells, B-cell-depleted T cells, or PBMCs.

Per the authors' pipeline: By means of reference gene primer amplification, nucleated cell counts were estimated. Sequenced by immunoSEQ multiplex PCR; TCRdb stores in-frame clones only, minus some. That table is the source of V, J and clone size, and D and trimming were worked out from the DNA. This sample has 170,000 or so clones, with approximately 86% found just once. The V end was cut by 5 bases, the J end by 4 bases, with 14 bases between. The CDR3 has 14 amino acids. Germline V gives CDR1 SGHAT, CDR2 FQNNGV. The origin of this receptor is a man in his forties or fifties with active or convalescent COVID-19. Sequencing was done on a sample of peripheral blood. The V call is TRBV11-2, the J call TRBJ1-1; tentative D call: TRBD1 (6 bases). The CDR3 sequence: CASSTNSRGTEAFF. The CDR3 nucleotides are TGTGCCAGCAGCACTAACAGCAGGGGCACTGAAGCTTTCTTT. Looking up the rest from reference TRBV11-2 and TRBJ1-1 gives the full variable domain: EAGVAQSPRYKIIEKRQSVAFWCNPISGHATLYWYQQILGQGPKLLIQFQNNGVVDDSQLPKDRFSAERLKGVDSTLKIQPAKLEDSAVYLCASSTNSRGTEAFFGQGTRLTVV.